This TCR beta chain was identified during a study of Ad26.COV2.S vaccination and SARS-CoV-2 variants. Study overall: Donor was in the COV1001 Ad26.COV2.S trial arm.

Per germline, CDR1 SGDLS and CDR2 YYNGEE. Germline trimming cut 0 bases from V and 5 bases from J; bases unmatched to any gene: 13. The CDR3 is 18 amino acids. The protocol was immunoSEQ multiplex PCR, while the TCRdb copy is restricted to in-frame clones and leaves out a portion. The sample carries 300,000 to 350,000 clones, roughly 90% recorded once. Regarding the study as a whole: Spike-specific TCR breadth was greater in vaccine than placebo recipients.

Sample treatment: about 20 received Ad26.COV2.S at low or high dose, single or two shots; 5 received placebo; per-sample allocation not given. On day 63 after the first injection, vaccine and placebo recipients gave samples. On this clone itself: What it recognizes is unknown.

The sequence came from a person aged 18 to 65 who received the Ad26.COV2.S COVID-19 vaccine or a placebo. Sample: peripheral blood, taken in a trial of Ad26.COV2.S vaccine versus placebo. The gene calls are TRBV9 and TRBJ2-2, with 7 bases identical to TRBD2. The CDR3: CASSVDRTGLGGTGELFF. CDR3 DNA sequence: TGTGCCAGCAGCGTAGATAGAACTGGACTGGGGGGGACCGGGGAGCTGTTTTTT.